This T cell receptor (beta chain) was observed in a study of T cell changes during pregnancy in multiple sclerosis. Germline trimming cut 7 bases from V and 5 bases from J; bases unmatched to any gene: 2. CDR3 length equals 12 residues. Germline-derived CDR1 and CDR2 are SEHNR and FQNEAQ (reference sequence). Clones were read by immunoSEQ multiplex PCR, and TCRdb kept only the in-frame ones, dropping some. The table records tens of thousands of clones, more than 90% of them present only once. The sequence was collected from a female donor in good health, enrolled as a control in a pregnancy study. The rearrangement uses TRBV7-9 and TRBJ2-7; 10 nucleotides align to TRBD2. The source material was CD4+ T cells from peripheral blood mononuclear cells, sampled in the second trimester of pregnancy. The CDR3 coding sequence is TGTGCCAGCAAGCGGGGGGGGGACGAGCAGTACTTC. This sequence encodes CASKRGGDEQYF.